These 19 T cell receptor beta chains were sequenced from one sample in a study of blood T cell repertoires in COVID-19. Method: immunoSEQ multiplex PCR; TCRdb's copy keeps in-frame clones and lacks some. The data contain about 50,000 clones, under 85% of them singletons. The sequenced sample consisted of peripheral blood. The receptors come from a man in his sixties or seventies with active COVID-19.

CDR3 coding DNA: TGCGCCAGCAGCCAAAGTCTTGCACAGGTGAACACTGAAGCTTTCTTT. This sequence encodes CASSQSLAQVNTEAFF. The rearrangement links TRBV4-1 to TRBJ1-1; D is perhaps TRBD1 (5 bases). This CDR3 has 16 residues. With 2 bases removed from V and 0 bases from J, the gap between germline ends came to 13 bases. Germline values: CDR1 MGHRA, CDR2 YSYEKL.

This sequence joins TRBV4-1 and TRBJ2-7, with 8 bases fitting TRBD1. Trimming removed 1 base from V and 3 bases from J; junction bases left unmatched: 2. There are 14 residues in the CDR3. CDR1 is MGHRA, CDR2 YSYEKL, per germline. CDR3: CASSQARGLYEQYF. Written as DNA, the CDR3 is TGCGCCAGCAGCCAAGCCAGGGGGCTCTACGAGCAGTACTTC.

This chain uses TRBV4-1 with TRBJ2-7, with TRBD1 identical over 9 bases. Per the germline V gene, CDR1 is MGHRA and CDR2 is YSYEKL. The CDR3 consists of 15 residues. V was clipped by 2 bases and J by 4 bases; unmatched bases: 6. This CDR3 reads CASSQSGQGRYEQYF. CDR3 nucleotide sequence: TGCGCCAGCAGCCAATCGGGACAGGGACGGTACGAGCAGTACTTC.

The chain carries TRBV6-2 or TRBV6-3 and TRBJ1-1, with D possibly being TRBD1 (5 bases). Germline-derived CDR1 and CDR2 are MNHEY and SVGEGT. V gave up 2 bases and J gave up 5 bases, with 9 bases separating them. The CDR3 consists of 13 residues. The CDR3 region has the DNA TGTGCCAGCAGTTACGGGGCTCGGACTGAAGCTTTCTTT. It specifies CASSYGARTEAFF.

The chain couples TRBV6-1 to TRBJ1-3; a possible D gene is TRBD1 (6 bases). Deletions cut 0 bases from V and 2 bases from J, with 11 bases between. The CDR3 is made up of 16 amino acids. In germline, CDR1 is MNHNS, CDR2 SASEGT. CDR3 coding DNA: TGTGCCAGCAGTGAAGCGTCCCCAGGGGCTGGAAACACCATATATTTT. Protein sequence: CASSEASPGAGNTIYF.

The CDR3 nucleotides are TGTGCCATCAGCGGGGCTGGGGGGAACTCCTACGAGCAGTACTTC. It is translated as CAISGAGGNSYEQYF. The chain carries TRBV10-3 and TRBJ2-7; possibly TRBD2 for D (6 bases). Germline V gene data show CDR1 as ENHRY and CDR2 as SYGVKD. The CDR3 runs to 15 residues. Between the trimmed V and J ends, which lost 6 bases and 0 bases, there was a span of 15 bases.

V and J are TRBV5-1 and TRBJ2-5; 10 bases match TRBD2. J lost 5 bases, V lost 2 bases, and 6 bases had no gene match. The CDR3 has 15 amino acids. CDR1 and CDR2 from the germline V gene are SGHRS and YFSETQ. CDR3 coding DNA: TGCGCCAGCAGCTTTGGTGGTAGCGGGGGGGAGACCCAGTACTTC. It specifies CASSFGGSGGETQYF.

This chain connects TRBV7-9 to TRBJ2-1, with 15 bases lining up with TRBD2. Germline CDR1 is SEHNR and CDR2 is FQNEAQ (reference sequence). Unmatched junction bases numbered 2, after V lost 3 bases and J lost 11 bases. CDR3 length equals 14 residues. The CDR3 DNA follows: TGTGCCAGCAGCTTCGGGACTAGCGGGGGGAAGCAGTTCTTC. It is translated as CASSFGTSGGKQFF.

CDR3 protein: CASSQPGFSGNTIYF. The DNA for the CDR3 is TGTGCCAGCAGCCAACCAGGGTTCTCTGGAAACACCATATATTTT. The rearrangement links TRBV3-1 (or the pseudogene TRBV3-2) to TRBJ1-3, with D possibly TRBD1 on 5 matching bases. With 2 bases removed from V and 0 bases from J, the gap between germline ends came to 8 bases. The CDR3 covers 15 residues. Looked up from germline, CDR1 is LGHDT and CDR2 is YNNKEL (reference sequence).

This clone came up once. This chain links TRBV7-2 with TRBJ1-5, with TRBD1 matching over 8 bases. The CDR3 is made up of 14 amino acids. Trimming at V came to 6 bases and at J to 4 bases, leaving 5 bases not matched to a gene. Germline CDR1 reads SGHTA; CDR2 reads FQGNSA. CDR3 residues: CASRGTGFNQPQHF. The CDR3, as DNA: TGTGCCAGCAGGGGGACAGGTTTTAATCAGCCCCAGCATTTT.

The chain couples TRBV4-3 to TRBJ2-2; maybe TRBD2 (5 bases). The CDR3 sequence is 15 residues long. CDR1 is LGHNA and CDR2 is YSLEER in the germline V gene. V lost 0 bases and J 7 bases, leaving 12 bases between the germline ends. In nucleotides, the CDR3 is TGCGCCAGCAGCCAAGAGCCTAGCCCCAGCGGGGAGCTGTTTTTT. Protein product: CASSQEPSPSGELFF.

The V call is TRBV4-3, the J call TRBJ1-2; D is ambiguous. Germline V lookup: CDR1 LGHNA, CDR2 YSLEER. The CDR3 has 13 amino acids. Trimming cost V 0 bases and J 7 bases, with 9 bases left between them. CDR3: CASSQDEGVGYTF. The CDR3 coding sequence is TGCGCCAGCAGCCAAGACGAGGGTGTTGGCTACACCTTC.

Written as DNA, the CDR3 is TGTGCCAGCAGTAAAGAGTTCACAGATACGCAGTATTTT. Protein: CASSKEFTDTQYF. The chain links TRBV27 to TRBJ2-3; D is uncertain. Trimming removed 5 bases at V and 2 bases at J, with 8 bases between. Germline V CDR1 and CDR2: MNHEY, SMNVEV (reference sequence). The CDR3 is made up of 13 amino acids.

This chain joins TRBV5-1 and TRBJ1-5, with D perhaps TRBD1 (5 bases). The CDR3 runs to 14 residues. Trimming removed 4 bases at V and 7 bases at J, with 15 bases between. Germline CDR1 reads SGHRS; CDR2 reads YFSETQ. The CDR3 is CASSAGRGLQPQHF. The CDR3 region has the DNA TGCGCCAGCAGCGCGGGACGGGGTTTACAGCCCCAGCATTTT.

This rearrangement joins TRBV2 to TRBJ1-6, with D possibly TRBD1 on 5 matching bases. With 4 bases removed from V and 7 bases from J, the gap between germline ends came to 11 bases. CDR1 is SNHLY and CDR2 is FYNNEI in the germline V gene. The CDR3 covers 14 residues. For the CDR3, the DNA is TGTGCCAGCAGTGCGGCCAGGGTGAATTCACCCCTCCACTTT. Translated: CASSAARVNSPLHF.

Only a few counts were recorded for this clone. The chain uses TRBV9 and TRBJ1-1, with 11 bases identical to TRBD1. Germline CDR1 reads SGDLS; CDR2 reads YYNGEE. The CDR3 loop spans 17 amino acids. J lost 0 bases, V lost 4 bases, and 8 bases had no gene match. CDR3 coding DNA: TGTGCCAGCAGCAAAGGGACAGGGGGAGAGATGAACACTGAAGCTTTCTTT. Amino acid sequence: CASSKGTGGEMNTEAFF. Together with reference TRBV9 and TRBJ1-1, the CDR3 gives the full variable domain: DSGVTQTPKHLITATGQRVTLRCSPRSGDLSVYWYQQSLDQGLQFLIQYYNGEERAKGNILERFSAQQFPDLHSELNLSSLELGDSALYFCASSKGTGGEMNTEAFFGQGTRLTVV.

The chain recombines TRBV7-2 with TRBJ1-1; D is unresolved. V lost 3 bases to trimming and J lost 5 bases, with 7 bases between them. The CDR3 sequence is 12 residues long. CDR1 and CDR2 (germline): SGHTA, FQGNSA. For the CDR3, the DNA is TGTGCCAGCAGCTTTACGAGGACTGAAGCTTTCTTT. Its translation is CASSFTRTEAFF.

The V and J genes are TRBV6-2 or TRBV6-3 and TRBJ2-3; D gene ambiguous. V was pared by 1 base and J by 1 base, with 6 bases between. This CDR3 has 14 amino acids. CDR1 is MNHEY and CDR2 is SVGEGT in the germline V gene. CDR3 sequence (DNA): TGTGCCAGCAGTTACTGGGCCGGCACAGATACGCAGTATTTT. The encoded protein is CASSYWAGTDTQYF.

J is TRBJ1-2 and V is TRBV15; D not certain. The CDR3 is made up of 15 amino acids. Deletions cut 5 bases from V and 3 bases from J, with 16 bases between. Germline V CDR1 and CDR2: LNHNV, YYDKDF (reference sequence). CDR3 nucleotide sequence: TGTGCCACCAGCCCTGACCGAGGGATTTACTATGGCTACACCTTC. Translating gives CATSPDRGIYYGYTF. Looking up the rest from reference TRBV15 and TRBJ1-2 gives the full variable domain: DAMVIQNPRYQVTQFGKPVTLSCSQTLNHNVMYWYQQKSSQAPKLLFHYYDKDFNNEADTPDNFQSRRPNTSFCFLDIRSPGLGDTAMYLCATSPDRGIYYGYTFGSGTRLTVV.